This T cell receptor (beta chain) is drawn from a study of blood T cell repertoires in COVID-19. Turning to the study itself: The origin of the acute and convalescent COVID-19 samples was the United States, Italy and Spain. From T cells, B-cell-depleted T cells, or PBMCs came the material, which was cDNA or gDNA.

Authors' processing steps: Amplified reference gene primers provided the basis for estimating nucleated cell counts. This table comes from immunoSEQ multiplex PCR, and its TCRdb copy is limited to in-frame clones, with some not included. V and J calls and clone size are as listed in that table; D and trimming were resolved from the DNA. The profile covers around 200,000 clones, with 70% to 90% appearing a single time and around 2.7% taken by the ten largest. Sequenced: peripheral blood. This clonotype originated in a man aged 40-49 years with active or convalescent COVID-19.

The CDR3, as DNA: TGTGCCAGTAGTAACAGGGAAGCAAATCAGCCCCAGCATTTT. It yields the protein CASSNREANQPQHF. The chain employs TRBV19 and TRBJ1-5; TRBD1 might be the D (6 bases). Trimming took off 4 bases at V and 4 bases at J, with 11 bases between the two ends. This CDR3 spans 14 amino acids. Germline assignment: CDR1 LNHDA and CDR2 SQIVND (reference sequence).